The entry below gives a single T cell receptor beta chain sequence along with its context. What it binds is unknown. The data originate from a study of vaccination effects on CD4 cells after COVID-19. This CDR3 region has 11 residues. V lost 3 bases and J lost 6, with 4 bases in between. Within the ViraFEST assay, antigen-specific CD4+ T cells underwent expansion with viral peptide pools prior to sequencing. When ten to eleven days of culture had elapsed, CD4+ T cells were isolated. Each vaccine recipient was nucleocapsid antibody negative and had no prior SARS-CoV-2 infection. Assay used: immunoSEQ multiplex PCR; TCRdb lists only in-frame clones, some missing. The sample holds approximately 70,000 clones, 65% to 85% seen once.

The input for sequencing was CD4+ T cells from PBMCs cultured with HCoV-NL63 spike peptides, taken before COVID-19 vaccination. The clonotype comes from a human donor who received a COVID-19 vaccine. The gene calls are TRBV12-3 or TRBV12-4 and TRBJ2-3; no reliable D call. This CDR3 reads CASSFFDTQYF. As DNA, the CDR3 is TGTGCCAGCAGTTTCTTTGATACGCAGTATTTT.